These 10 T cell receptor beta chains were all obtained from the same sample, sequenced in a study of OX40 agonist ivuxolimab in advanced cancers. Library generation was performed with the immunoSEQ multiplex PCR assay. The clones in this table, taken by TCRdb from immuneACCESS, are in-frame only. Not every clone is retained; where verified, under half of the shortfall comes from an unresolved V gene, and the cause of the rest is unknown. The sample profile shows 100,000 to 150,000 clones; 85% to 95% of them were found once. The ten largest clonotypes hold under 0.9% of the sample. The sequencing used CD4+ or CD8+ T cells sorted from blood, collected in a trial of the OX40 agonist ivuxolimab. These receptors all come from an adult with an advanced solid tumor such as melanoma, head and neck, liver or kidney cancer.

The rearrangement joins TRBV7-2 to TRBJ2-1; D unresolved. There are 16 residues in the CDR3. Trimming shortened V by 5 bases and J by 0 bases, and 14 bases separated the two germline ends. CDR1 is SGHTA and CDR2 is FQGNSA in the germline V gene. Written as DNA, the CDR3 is TGTGCCAGCAGCCGATCCAGCGCTAGCTCCTACAATGAGCAGTTCTTC. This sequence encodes CASSRSSASSYNEQFF.

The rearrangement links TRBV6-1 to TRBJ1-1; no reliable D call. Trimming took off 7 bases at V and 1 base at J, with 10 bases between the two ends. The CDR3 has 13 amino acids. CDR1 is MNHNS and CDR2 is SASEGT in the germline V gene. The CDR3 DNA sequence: TGTGCCAGCAAGCTGCAGGAGAACACTGAAGCTTTCTTT. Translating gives CASKLQENTEAFF.

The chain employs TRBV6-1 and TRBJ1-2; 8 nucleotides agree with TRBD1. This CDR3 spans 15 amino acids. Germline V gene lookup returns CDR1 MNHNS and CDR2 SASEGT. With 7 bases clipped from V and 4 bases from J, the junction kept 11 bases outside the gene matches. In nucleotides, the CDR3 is TGTGCCAGCATTAAGACAGGGGCTTACGCCTATGGCTACACCTTC. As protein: CASIKTGAYAYGYTF.

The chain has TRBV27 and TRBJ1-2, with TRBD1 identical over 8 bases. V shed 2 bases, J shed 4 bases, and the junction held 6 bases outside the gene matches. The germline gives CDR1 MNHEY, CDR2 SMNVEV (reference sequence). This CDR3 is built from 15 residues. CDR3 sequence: CASSLGSGGSYGYTF. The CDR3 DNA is TGTGCCAGCAGTTTAGGTTCAGGGGGCTCCTATGGCTACACCTTC.

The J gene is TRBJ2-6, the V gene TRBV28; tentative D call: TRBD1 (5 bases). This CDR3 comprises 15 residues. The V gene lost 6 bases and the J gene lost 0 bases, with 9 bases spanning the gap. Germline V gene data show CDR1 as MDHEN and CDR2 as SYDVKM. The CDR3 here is CASSPDSSGANVLTF. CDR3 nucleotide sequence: TGTGCCAGCAGCCCCGACAGCTCTGGGGCCAACGTCCTGACTTTC.

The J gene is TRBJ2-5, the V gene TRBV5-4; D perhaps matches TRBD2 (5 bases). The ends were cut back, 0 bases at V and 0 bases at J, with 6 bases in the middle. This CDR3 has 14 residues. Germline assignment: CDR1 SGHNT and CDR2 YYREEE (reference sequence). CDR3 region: CASSLGLNQETQYF. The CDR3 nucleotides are TGTGCCAGCAGCTTGGGACTAAACCAAGAGACCCAGTACTTC. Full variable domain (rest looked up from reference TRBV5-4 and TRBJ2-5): ETGVTQSPTHLIKTRGQQVTLRCSSQSGHNTVSWYQQALGQGPQFIFQYYREEENGRGNFPPRFSGLQFPNYSSELNVNALELDDSALYLCASSLGLNQETQYFGPGTRLLVL.

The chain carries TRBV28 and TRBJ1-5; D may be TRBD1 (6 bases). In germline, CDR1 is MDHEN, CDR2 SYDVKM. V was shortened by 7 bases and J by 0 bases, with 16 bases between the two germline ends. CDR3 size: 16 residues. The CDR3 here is CASTPGGANSNQPQHF. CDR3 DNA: TGTGCCAGCACCCCTGGGGGGGCAAATAGCAATCAGCCCCAGCATTTT. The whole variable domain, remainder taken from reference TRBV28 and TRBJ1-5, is DVKVTQSSRYLVKRTGEKVFLECVQDMDHENMFWYRQDPGLGLRLIYFSYDVKMKEKGDIPEGYSVSREKKERFSLILESASTNQTSMYLCASTPGGANSNQPQHFGDGTRLSIL.

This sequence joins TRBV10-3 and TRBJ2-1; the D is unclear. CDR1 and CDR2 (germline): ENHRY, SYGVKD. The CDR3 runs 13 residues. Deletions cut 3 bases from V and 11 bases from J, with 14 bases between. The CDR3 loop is CAISDSEYDKQFF. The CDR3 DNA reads TGTGCCATCAGTGACTCCGAATATGACAAGCAGTTCTTC.

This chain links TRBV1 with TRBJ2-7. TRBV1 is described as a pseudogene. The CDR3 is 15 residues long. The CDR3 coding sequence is TGCACCAGCAGCGGACGACGGAATACGGCCTACGAGCAGTACTTC. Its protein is CTSSGRRNTAYEQYF.

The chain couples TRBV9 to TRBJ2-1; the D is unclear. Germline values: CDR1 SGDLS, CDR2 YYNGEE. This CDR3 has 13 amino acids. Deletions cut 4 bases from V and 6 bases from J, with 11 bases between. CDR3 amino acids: CASSPGRINEQFF. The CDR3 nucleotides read TGTGCCAGCAGCCCAGGACGTATCAATGAGCAGTTCTTC.